The rows below give T cell receptor beta chains drawn from one sample of a study of cytomegalovirus exposure and HLA in healthy donors. The assay was immunoSEQ multiplex PCR, and TCRdb's table has in-frame clones only and misses some. The table includes 150,000 to 180,000 clones, 80% to 90% detected once. Sequences were obtained from PBMCs. The receptors stem from a man in his late teens or twenties in good health and CMV-seropositive. The CDR3 runs from the conserved cysteine through the conserved F or W. Each record gives: V gene, J gene, CDR3 protein.

V gene: TRBV7-2; J gene: TRBJ2-7; CDR3 protein: CASSLGTGRVGNNYEQYF
V gene: TRBV19; J gene: TRBJ1-2; CDR3 protein: CASSIEAGGRYGYTF
V gene: TRBV11-3; J gene: TRBJ2-1; CDR3 protein: CASSSRLPGSYNEQFF
V gene: TRBV5-6; J gene: TRBJ1-4; CDR3 protein: CASSSDRGLTNEKLFF
V gene: TRBV5-1; J gene: TRBJ1-2; CDR3 protein: CASSWTTGGYGYTF
V gene: TRBV18; J gene: TRBJ2-3; CDR3 protein: CASSPLGSETSDTQYF
V gene: TRBV9; J gene: TRBJ2-7; CDR3 protein: CASSPGAEWGPYEQYF
V gene: TRBV7-9; J gene: TRBJ1-1; CDR3 protein: CASSFRTGGAEAFF
V gene: TRBV19; J gene: TRBJ1-1; CDR3 protein: CASSIPGGSGTEAFF
V gene: TRBV30; J gene: TRBJ2-7; CDR3 protein: CAWGGPGGGPTYEQYF
V gene: TRBV2; J gene: TRBJ2-7; CDR3 protein: CASSKGQGAYEQYF
V gene: TRBV2; J gene: TRBJ2-2; CDR3 protein: CASAGANTGELFF
V gene: TRBV15; J gene: TRBJ2-2; CDR3 protein: CATSRGDSNTGELFF
V gene: TRBV6-5; J gene: TRBJ1-2; CDR3 protein: CASSHRGNYGYTF
V gene: TRBV19; J gene: TRBJ2-5; CDR3 protein: CASSGLKGAETQYF
V gene: TRBV6-6; J gene: TRBJ2-7; CDR3 protein: CASSPRGGSYEQYF
V gene: TRBV30; J gene: TRBJ2-3; CDR3 protein: CAWSVRLADTQYF
V gene: TRBV6-1; J gene: TRBJ2-5; CDR3 protein: CASSGWTGERETQYF
V gene: TRBV11-1; J gene: TRBJ2-4; CDR3 protein: CASSTTQLWRAGIQYF
V gene: TRBV6-5; J gene: TRBJ1-5; CDR3 protein: CASRLTGRSNQPQHF
V gene: TRBV11-1; J gene: TRBJ2-7; CDR3 protein: CASSLIVSYEQYF
V gene: TRBV7-9; J gene: TRBJ1-2; CDR3 protein: CASSSTGRANYGYTF
V gene: TRBV4-3; J gene: TRBJ2-1; CDR3 protein: CASSQDGGSGHNEQFF
V gene: TRBV2; J gene: TRBJ1-2; CDR3 protein: CASSERSGYTF
V gene: TRBV6-1; J gene: TRBJ2-7; CDR3 protein: CASTGCGNTYEQYF
V gene: TRBV19; J gene: TRBJ1-1; CDR3 protein: CASRWSPAGSMNTEAFF
V gene: TRBV30; J gene: TRBJ2-2; CDR3 protein: CASYRQGRTGELFF
V gene: TRBV6-5; J gene: TRBJ2-7; CDR3 protein: CASSRSTGDGEQYF
V gene: TRBV9; J gene: TRBJ2-5; CDR3 protein: CASSDRTERETQYF